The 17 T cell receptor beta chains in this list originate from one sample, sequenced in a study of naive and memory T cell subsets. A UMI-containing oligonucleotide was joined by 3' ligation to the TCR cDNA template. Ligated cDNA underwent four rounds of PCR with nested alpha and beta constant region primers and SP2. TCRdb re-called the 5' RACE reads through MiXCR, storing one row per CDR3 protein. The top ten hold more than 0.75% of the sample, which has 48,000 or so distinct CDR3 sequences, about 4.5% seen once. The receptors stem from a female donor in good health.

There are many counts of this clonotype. The CDR3: CASRLPGTPYEQYF. The CDR3 DNA is TGTGCAAGTCGCTTACCCGGGACTCCTTACGAGCAGTACTTC. V usage is TRBV12-2 and J usage is TRBJ2-7; no DNA check was done on the table's D call, TRBD2. TRBV12-2 is annotated as a pseudogene. The CDR3 runs to 14 residues.

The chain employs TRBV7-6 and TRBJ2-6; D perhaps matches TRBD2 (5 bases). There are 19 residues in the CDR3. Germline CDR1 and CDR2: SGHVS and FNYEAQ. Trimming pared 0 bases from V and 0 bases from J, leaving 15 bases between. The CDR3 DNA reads TGTGCCAGCAGCTTAGCGCTTGGAGGCATTAACTCTGGGGCCAACGTCCTGACTTTC. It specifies CASSLALGGINSGANVLTF.

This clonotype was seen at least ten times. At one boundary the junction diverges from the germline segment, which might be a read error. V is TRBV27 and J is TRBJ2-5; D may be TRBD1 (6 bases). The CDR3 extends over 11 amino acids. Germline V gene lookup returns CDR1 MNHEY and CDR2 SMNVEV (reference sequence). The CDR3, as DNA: TGTGCCAGCAGCCATAACAGGGTTCTGCACTTC. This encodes CASSHNRVLHF.

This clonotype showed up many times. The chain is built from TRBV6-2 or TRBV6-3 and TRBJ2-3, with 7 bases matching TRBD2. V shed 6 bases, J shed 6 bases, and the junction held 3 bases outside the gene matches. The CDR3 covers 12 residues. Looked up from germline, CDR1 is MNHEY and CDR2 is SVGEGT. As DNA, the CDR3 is TGTGCCAGCAGCCCTAGCGGTGATACGCAGTATTTT. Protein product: CASSPSGDTQYF.

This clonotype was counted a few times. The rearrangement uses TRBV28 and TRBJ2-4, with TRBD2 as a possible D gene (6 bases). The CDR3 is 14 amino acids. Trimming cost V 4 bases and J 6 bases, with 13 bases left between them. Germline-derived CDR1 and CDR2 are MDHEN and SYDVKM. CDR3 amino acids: CASSWTTGGNIQYF. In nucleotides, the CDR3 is TGTGCCAGCAGTTGGACGACCGGGGGAAACATTCAGTACTTC.

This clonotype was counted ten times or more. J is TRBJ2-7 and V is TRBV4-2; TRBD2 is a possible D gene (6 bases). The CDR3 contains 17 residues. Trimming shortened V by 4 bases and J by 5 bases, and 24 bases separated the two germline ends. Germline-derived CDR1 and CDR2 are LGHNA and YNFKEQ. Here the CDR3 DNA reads TGTGCCAGCAGCCCTAATAGGAGCGGGTTTTTTCTTCACGAGCAGTACTTC. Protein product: CASSPNRSGFFLHEQYF.

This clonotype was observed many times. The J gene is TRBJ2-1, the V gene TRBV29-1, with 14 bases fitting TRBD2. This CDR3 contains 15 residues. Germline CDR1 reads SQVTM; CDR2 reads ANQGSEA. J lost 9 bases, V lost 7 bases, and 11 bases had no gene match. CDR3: CSDGTSGSLRGEQFF. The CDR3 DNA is TGCAGCGATGGGACTAGCGGGAGTCTCCGCGGTGAGCAGTTCTTC.

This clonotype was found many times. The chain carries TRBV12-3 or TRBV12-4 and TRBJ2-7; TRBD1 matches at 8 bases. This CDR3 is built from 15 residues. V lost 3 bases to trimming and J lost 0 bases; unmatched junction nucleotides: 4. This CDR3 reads CASSLRQGASYEQYF. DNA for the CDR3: TGTGCCAGCAGTTTGAGGCAGGGGGCCTCCTACGAGCAGTACTTC.

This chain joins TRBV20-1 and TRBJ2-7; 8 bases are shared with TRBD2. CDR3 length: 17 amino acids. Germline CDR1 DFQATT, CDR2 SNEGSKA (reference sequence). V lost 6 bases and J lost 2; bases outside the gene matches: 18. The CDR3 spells CSATGGRGGRTTYEQYF. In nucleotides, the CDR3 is TGCAGTGCGACGGGGGGGAGGGGCGGGAGGACTACCTACGAGCAGTACTTC.

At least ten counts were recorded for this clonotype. The CDR3 reads CSAGPQGVFDEQYF. CDR3 bases: TGCAGTGCTGGCCCCCAGGGTGTCTTCGACGAGCAGTACTTC. The chain has TRBV20-1 and TRBJ2-7; D is possibly TRBD1 (5 bases). The CDR3 has 14 amino acids. V was shortened by 5 bases and J by 5 bases, with 19 bases between the two germline ends. Germline CDR1 and CDR2: DFQATT and SNEGSKA (reference sequence).

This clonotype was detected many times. In DNA, the CDR3 is TGTGCCAGCAGCGTAGGTACTTTCAATGAGCAGTTCTTC. It codes for CASSVGTFNEQFF. This chain connects TRBV9 to TRBJ2-1; D not certain. Germline loops: CDR1 SGDLS, CDR2 YYNGEE. Trimming took off 0 bases at V and 6 bases at J, with 7 bases between the two ends. The CDR3 spans 13 residues.

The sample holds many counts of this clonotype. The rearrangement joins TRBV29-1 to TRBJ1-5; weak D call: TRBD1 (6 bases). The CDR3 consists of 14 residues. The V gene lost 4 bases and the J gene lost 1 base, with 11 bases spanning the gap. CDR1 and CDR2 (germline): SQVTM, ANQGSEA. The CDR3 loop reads CSVAGAGSNQPQHF. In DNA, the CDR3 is TGCAGCGTTGCGGGGGCGGGGAGCAATCAGCCCCAGCATTTT.

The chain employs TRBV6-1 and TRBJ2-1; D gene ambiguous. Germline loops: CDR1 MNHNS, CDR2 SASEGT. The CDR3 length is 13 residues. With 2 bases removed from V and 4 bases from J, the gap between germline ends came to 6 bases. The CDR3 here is CASSEIQYNEQFF. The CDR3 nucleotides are TGTGCCAGCAGTGAAATACAGTACAATGAGCAGTTCTTC.

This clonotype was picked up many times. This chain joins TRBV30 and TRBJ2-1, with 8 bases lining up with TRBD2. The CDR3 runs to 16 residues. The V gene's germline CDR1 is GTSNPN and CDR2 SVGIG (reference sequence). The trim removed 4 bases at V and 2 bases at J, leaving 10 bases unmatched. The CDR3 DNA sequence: TGTGCCTGGAAAGTAGGGGGTAGCGGGACCTACAATGAGCAGTTCTTC. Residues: CAWKVGGSGTYNEQFF.

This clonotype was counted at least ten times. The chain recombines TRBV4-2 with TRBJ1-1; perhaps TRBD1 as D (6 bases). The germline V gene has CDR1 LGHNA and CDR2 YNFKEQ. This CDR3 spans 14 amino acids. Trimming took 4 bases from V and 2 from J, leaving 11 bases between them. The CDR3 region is CASSRTGTNTEAFF. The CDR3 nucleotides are TGTGCCAGCAGCCGAACAGGGACCAACACTGAAGCTTTCTTT.

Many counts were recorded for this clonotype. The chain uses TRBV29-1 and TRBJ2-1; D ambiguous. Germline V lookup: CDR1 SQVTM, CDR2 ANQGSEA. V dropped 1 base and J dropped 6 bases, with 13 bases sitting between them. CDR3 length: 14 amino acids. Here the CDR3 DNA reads TGCAGCGTTGAAGGGGGTACCCGTGTCAATGAGCAGTTCTTC. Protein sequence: CSVEGGTRVNEQFF.

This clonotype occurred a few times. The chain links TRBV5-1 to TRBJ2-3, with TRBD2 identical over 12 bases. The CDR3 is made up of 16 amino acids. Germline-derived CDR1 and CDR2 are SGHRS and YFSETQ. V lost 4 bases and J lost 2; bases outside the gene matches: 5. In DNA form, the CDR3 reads TGCGCCAGCAGCACAAGGACTAGCGGGGTCACAGATACGCAGTATTTT. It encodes CASSTRTSGVTDTQYF.